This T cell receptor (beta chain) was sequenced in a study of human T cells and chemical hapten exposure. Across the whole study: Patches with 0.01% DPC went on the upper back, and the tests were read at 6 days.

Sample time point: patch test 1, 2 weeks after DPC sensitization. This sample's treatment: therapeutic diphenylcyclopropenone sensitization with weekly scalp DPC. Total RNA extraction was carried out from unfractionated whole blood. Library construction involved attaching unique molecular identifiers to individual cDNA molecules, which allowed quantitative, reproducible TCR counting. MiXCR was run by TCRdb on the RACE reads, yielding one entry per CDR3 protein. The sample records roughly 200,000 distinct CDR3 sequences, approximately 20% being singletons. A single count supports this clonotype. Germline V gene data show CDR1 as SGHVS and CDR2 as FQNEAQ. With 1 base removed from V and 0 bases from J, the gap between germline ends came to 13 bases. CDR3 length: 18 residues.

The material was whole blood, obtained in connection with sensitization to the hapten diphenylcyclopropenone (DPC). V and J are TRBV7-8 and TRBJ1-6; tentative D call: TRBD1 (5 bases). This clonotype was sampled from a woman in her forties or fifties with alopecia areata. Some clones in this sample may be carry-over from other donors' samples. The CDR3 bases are TGTGCCAGCAGCTTAGAATGGGGCCTGAGCTCCTATAATTCACCCCTCCACTTT. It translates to CASSLEWGLSSYNSPLHF.